Listed here are 22 T cell receptor beta chains from one sample, sequenced in a study of blood T cell repertoires in COVID-19. Sequencing was performed with immunoSEQ multiplex PCR; in TCRdb, only in-frame clones are kept and a portion is missing. The table lists roughly 200,000 clones, approximately 83% of them singletons, with about 4.6% in the top ten. The material sequenced was PBMCs or T cells enriched from blood (not recorded which). The receptors come from a woman aged 50 to 60 who had been exposed to COVID-19.

This chain connects TRBV2 to TRBJ2-5; a possible D gene is TRBD2 (5 bases). The CDR3 has 15 residues. Trimming removed 0 bases from V and 5 bases from J, with 13 bases in between. Germline loops: CDR1 SNHLY, CDR2 FYNNEI. The CDR3: CASSEASGSRETQYF. The CDR3 bases are TGTGCCAGCAGTGAAGCATCGGGGTCTCGGGAGACCCAGTACTTC.

This clone was detected once. V usage is TRBV5-6 and J usage is TRBJ1-2; a weak D match, TRBD1 (5 bases). Germline assignment: CDR1 SGHDT and CDR2 YYEEEE. V was clipped by 7 bases and J by 6 bases, with 16 bases between them. The CDR3 runs to 13 residues. In DNA form, the CDR3 reads TGTGCCAGCCCGCGGGAGGGGCTTGATGGCTACACCTTC. It specifies CASPREGLDGYTF.

V gene TRBV6-5 combines with J gene TRBJ1-2; no clear D gene. Per the germline V gene, CDR1 is MNHEY and CDR2 is SVGAGI. This CDR3 has 14 amino acids. Trimming took off 5 bases at V and 8 bases at J, with 18 bases between the two ends. Here the CDR3 DNA reads TGTGCCAGCAGTATACTGGCCGGGGTGAGGGGCTACACCTTC. Amino acid sequence: CASSILAGVRGYTF.

This clone appeared a few times. The V and J genes are TRBV27 and TRBJ1-5; 9 bases are shared with TRBD1. The CDR3 extends over 14 amino acids. Trimming cost V 3 bases and J 4 bases; bases outside gene matches: 1. CDR1 and CDR2 (germline): MNHEY, SMNVEV (reference sequence). In nucleotides, the CDR3 is TGTGCCAGCAGTTTGGACAGGGGAAATCAGCCCCAGCATTTT. Encoded protein: CASSLDRGNQPQHF.

This rearrangement joins TRBV5-1 to TRBJ1-1, with D unclear. The CDR3 length is 14 residues. Trimming shortened V by 3 bases and J by 1 base, and 10 bases separated the two germline ends. CDR1 SGHRS and CDR2 YFSETQ come from the germline V gene. The CDR3 here is CASSSDIPNTEAFF. DNA for the CDR3: TGCGCCAGCAGCTCCGACATACCGAACACTGAAGCTTTCTTT.

The chain couples TRBV7-8 to TRBJ2-1; D might be TRBD1 (5 bases). Germline values: CDR1 SGHVS, CDR2 FQNEAQ. The length of the CDR3 is 13 residues. V was shortened by 6 bases and J by 8 bases, with 14 bases between the two germline ends. The CDR3 is CASRHRFGDEQFF. In DNA, the CDR3 is TGTGCCAGCAGGCACAGGTTTGGTGATGAGCAGTTCTTC.

As to this clone: This sample also contains other DNA sequences that code for the same CDR3. The V call is TRBV6-5, the J call TRBJ1-2, with a tentative D call TRBD1 (5 bases). Germline lookup yields CDR1 MNHEY and CDR2 SVGAGI. V lost 5 bases, J lost 0 bases, and 7 bases lay in between. The CDR3 loop spans 13 amino acids. The chain's CDR3 is CASSPRANYGYTF. The CDR3 DNA follows: TGTGCCAGCAGTCCCAGGGCTAACTATGGCTACACCTTC.

V gene TRBV7-9 combines with J gene TRBJ2-3, with D maybe TRBD2 (6 bases). Germline V gene lookup returns CDR1 SEHNR and CDR2 FQNEAQ (reference sequence). The CDR3 runs to 16 residues. Trimming removed 3 bases from V and 0 bases from J, with 13 bases in between. The CDR3 sequence: CASSFTPSASTDTQYF. For the CDR3, the DNA is TGTGCCAGCAGCTTCACCCCTAGCGCAAGCACAGATACGCAGTATTTT.

The rearrangement joins TRBV5-1 to TRBJ2-3; tentative D call: TRBD2 (5 bases). The CDR3 has 18 residues. The germline V and J ends were trimmed by 4 bases and 4 bases, with 25 bases remaining between them. CDR1 SGHRS and CDR2 YFSETQ come from the germline V gene. The CDR3 DNA follows: TGCGCCAGCAGCCGTCCCCGTCCGGGCTCGGGATCTCCAGATACGCAGTATTTT. It translates to CASSRPRPGSGSPDTQYF.

The chain is built from TRBV30 and TRBJ2-6; a possible D gene is TRBD1 (5 bases). Germline V gives CDR1 GTSNPN, CDR2 SVGIG (reference sequence). The CDR3 consists of 14 residues. In DNA, the CDR3 is TGTGCGATACAGGATTACTCTGGGGCCAACGTCCTGACTTTC. Translating gives CAIQDYSGANVLTF.

This clone was observed once. The chain uses TRBV6-5 and TRBJ1-3; no definite D call. V was cut by 4 bases and J by 0 bases, with 10 bases left in between. CDR3 size: 15 residues. Germline CDR1 reads MNHEY; CDR2 reads SVGAGI. In nucleotides, the CDR3 is TGTGCCAGCAGTTCCCCCCTCCGCTCTGGAAACACCATATATTTT. This codes for CASSSPLRSGNTIYF.

This clone appeared a single time. The rearrangement joins TRBV27 to TRBJ1-2, with TRBD1 identical over 8 bases. J was trimmed by 2 bases and V by 3 bases; bases with no gene match: 5. This CDR3 region has 15 residues. Germline CDR1 reads MNHEY; CDR2 reads SMNVEV (reference sequence). This CDR3 is CASSFQQGANYGYTF. CDR3 nucleotides: TGTGCCAGCAGTTTCCAGCAGGGGGCCAACTATGGCTACACCTTC.

The chain employs TRBV5-8 and TRBJ2-3; 10 bases agree with TRBD2. This CDR3 is built from 16 residues. J lost 0 bases, V lost 5 bases, and 6 bases had no gene match. Germline CDR1 is SGHTS and CDR2 is YDEGEE. In DNA form, the CDR3 reads TGTGCCAGCAGGGCTCCTAGCGGGGGTAGCACAGATACGCAGTATTTT. Translation gives CASRAPSGGSTDTQYF.

CDR3 nucleotides: TGTGCCAGCAGCTTGCCGAGGACAGGGGAGTACGAGCAGTACTTC. Translating it yields CASSLPRTGEYEQYF. The chain has TRBV5-5 and TRBJ2-7; TRBD1 aligns across 9 bases. CDR3 length: 15 amino acids. V shed 1 base and J 4 bases; nucleotides not matched to a gene: 6. Germline values: CDR1 SGHKS, CDR2 YYEKEE (reference sequence).

The chain joins TRBV5-5 to TRBJ2-2; TRBD2 agrees at 8 bases. V trimming: 1 base; J trimming: 6 bases; junction bases outside the gene matches: 5. Germline assignment: CDR1 SGHKS and CDR2 YYEKEE (reference sequence). The CDR3 is 15 amino acids. This chain's CDR3 is CASSLLAGGAGELFF. CDR3 nucleotides: TGTGCCAGCAGCTTGCTTGCCGGGGGGGCCGGGGAGCTGTTTTTT.

Only a few counts were recorded for this clone. This sequence joins TRBV7-3 and TRBJ2-2, with D perhaps TRBD2 (6 bases). This CDR3 contains 15 residues. The germline V gene encodes CDR1 SGHTA and CDR2 FQGTGA. The V and J ends lost 2 bases and 0 bases respectively, with 7 bases between them. The CDR3 loop is CASSLVAANTGELFF. CDR3 in DNA: TGTGCCAGCAGCTTAGTAGCGGCGAACACCGGGGAGCTGTTTTTT.

This clone was detected a few times. V is TRBV7-2 and J is TRBJ1-5; 8 bases align to TRBD1. This CDR3 comprises 14 residues. The germline V gene has CDR1 SGHTA and CDR2 FQGNSA. The junction had 6 bases not matched to a gene; V was cut back by 5 bases and J by 6 bases. As DNA, the CDR3 is TGTGCCAGCAGCCCAGGGGGCTGGGGTCAGCCCCAGCATTTT. Translated, it gives CASSPGGWGQPQHF.

The rearrangement joins TRBV6-2 or TRBV6-3 to TRBJ2-5, with 7 bases lining up with TRBD1. The CDR3 is 14 amino acids. Germline V gene data show CDR1 as MNHEY and CDR2 as SVGEGT. The V gene end was trimmed by 6 bases and the J gene end by 4 bases; junction bases not matched to a gene: 8. CDR3 nucleotides: TGTGCCAGCAGCCTCCTAGGGGGCGGAGAGACCCAGTACTTC. Its translation: CASSLLGGGETQYF.

V and J are TRBV14 and TRBJ1-4, with a weak D call TRBD1 (6 bases). This CDR3 has 16 residues. The V end was cut by 2 bases, the J end by 4 bases, with 14 bases between. The germline V gene has CDR1 SGHDN and CDR2 FVKESK. CDR3 sequence (DNA): TGTGCCAGCAGCCAACGCACAGGGTGGCGTAATGAAAAACTGTTTTTT. Its translation: CASSQRTGWRNEKLFF.

The rearrangement links TRBV6-5 to TRBJ2-2; possible D gene TRBD2, 6 bases. Between the trimmed V and J ends, which lost 6 bases and 1 base, there was a span of 9 bases. This CDR3 comprises 14 residues. CDR1 is MNHEY and CDR2 is SVGAGI in the germline V gene. Here the CDR3 DNA reads TGTGCCAGCAGGTGGGACTGGAACACCGGGGAGCTGTTTTTT. Protein: CASRWDWNTGELFF.

Only one count was recorded for this clone. The rearrangement links TRBV6-2 or TRBV6-3 to TRBJ2-1; perhaps TRBD2 as D (5 bases). The germline V and J ends were trimmed by 0 bases and 5 bases, with 11 bases remaining between them. Germline V gives CDR1 MNHEY, CDR2 SVGEGT. The CDR3 runs to 15 residues. The chain's CDR3 is CASSYSNLAHNEQFF. The CDR3 DNA sequence: TGTGCCAGCAGTTACTCGAACCTAGCCCACAATGAGCAGTTCTTC.

This clone was seen once. The gene calls are TRBV7-2 and TRBJ2-2; the D gene is possibly TRBD1 (5 bases). Per the germline V gene, CDR1 is SGHTA and CDR2 is FQGNSA. Trimming shortened V by 2 bases and J by 7 bases, and 11 bases separated the two germline ends. This CDR3 has 14 amino acids. CDR3: CASSLPTQGGELFF. CDR3 bases: TGTGCCAGCAGCTTACCGACTCAGGGCGGGGAGCTGTTTTTT.